The 14 T cell receptor beta chains in this list originate from one sample, sequenced in a study. TCRdb reprocessed the 5' RACE reads with MiXCR, giving one entry per CDR3 protein. Among about 64,000 distinct CDR3 sequences, 20% to 25% were seen once, and the ten largest hold 2.9%. Sequenced input: memory CD4+ T cells sorted from a lymph node. The subset denotes: memory CD4+ T cells, CD4+CD45RO+CD25-. These TCRs come from a female donor with breast cancer.

The chain uses TRBV5-1 and TRBJ1-6; D gene unclear. Deletions cut 3 bases from V and 7 bases from J, with 8 bases between. The CDR3 is 13 amino acids. Per germline, CDR1 SGHRS and CDR2 YFSETQ. The DNA of the CDR3 is TGCGCCAGCAGCTCCCTCGGGAATTCACCCCTCCACTTT. It codes for CASSSLGNSPLHF. The complete variable domain, with remaining parts taken from reference TRBV5-1 and TRBJ1-6, reads KAGVTQTPRYLIKTRGQQVTLSCSPISGHRSVSWYQQTPGQGLQFLFEYFSETQRNKGNFPGRFSGRQFSNSRSEMNVSTLELGDSALYLCASSSLGNSPLHFGNGTRLTVT.

This clonotype was observed a handful of times. The junction and the germline gene differ at one end; a read error may be behind it. The chain uses TRBV7-2 and TRBJ1-2, with D maybe TRBD1 (5 bases). The CDR3 length is 12 residues. Germline CDR1 is SGHTA and CDR2 is FQGNSA. The CDR3 reads CASSLAGVWGPF. As DNA, the CDR3 is TGTGCCAGCAGCTTAGCGGGGGTTTGGGGCCCCTTC.

The chain joins TRBV7-2 to TRBJ2-1; a weak D match, TRBD1 (5 bases). CDR1 and CDR2 from the germline V gene are SGHTA and FQGNSA. CDR3 length: 12 residues. Trimming cost V 5 bases and J 8 bases, with 10 bases left between them. Here the CDR3 reads CASSVIGDEQFF. CDR3 DNA sequence: TGTGCCAGCAGCGTAATAGGGGATGAGCAGTTCTTC.

As concerns this clonotype: Since a much larger clone is just one base distant, this may be a read error. The chain links TRBV12-3 or TRBV12-4 to TRBJ1-4; D is uncertain. CDR3 size: 11 residues. The ends were cut back, 6 bases at V and 11 bases at J, with 10 bases in the middle. The CDR3 coding sequence is TGTGCCAGCAGCTCCCTGGTGAAACTGTTTTTT. It translates to CASSSLVKLFF.

The genes are TRBV24-1 and TRBJ2-1; D is possibly TRBD2 (5 bases). V dropped 3 bases and J dropped 7 bases, with 15 bases sitting between them. The CDR3 covers 15 residues. Germline V lookup: CDR1 KGHDR, CDR2 SFDVKD. The CDR3 DNA sequence: TGTGCCACCAGTGATAGAAGCGGCTCCTGGAATGAGCAGTTCTTC. Amino acid sequence: CATSDRSGSWNEQFF.

This clonotype was seen more than once but under ten times. The V and J genes are TRBV6-6 and TRBJ1-6; D unresolved. Trimming removed 2 bases from V and 6 bases from J, with 14 bases in between. The CDR3 is 16 amino acids. Germline CDR1 reads MNHNY; CDR2 reads SVGAGI (reference sequence). The CDR3 reads CASSYGERAVNSPLHF. Here the CDR3 DNA reads TGTGCCAGCAGTTACGGTGAAAGGGCGGTTAATTCACCCCTCCACTTT.

The rearrangement joins TRBV29-1 to TRBJ2-7; the match to TRBD2 covers 10 bases. V trimming: 3 bases; J trimming: 0 bases; junction bases outside the gene matches: 17. In germline, CDR1 is SQVTM, CDR2 ANQGSEA. The CDR3 totals 19 residues. The CDR3 is CSVEWGHSGRIPLSYEQYF. The CDR3 bases are TGCAGCGTTGAGTGGGGGCATAGCGGGAGGATACCTCTCTCCTACGAGCAGTACTTC.

This rearrangement joins TRBV19 to TRBJ1-2, with D perhaps TRBD1 (5 bases). The CDR3 is made up of 13 amino acids. V was clipped by 4 bases and J by 13 bases, with 19 bases between them. Germline V gene sequence: CDR1 LNHDA, CDR2 SQIVND (reference sequence). CDR3 loop: CASSTPGQLRSTF. The CDR3 nucleotides are TGTGCCAGTAGTACGCCGGGGCAGTTAAGGTCCACCTTC. Variable domain in full (rest from reference TRBV19 and TRBJ1-2): DGGITQSPKYLFRKEGQNVTLSCEQNLNHDAMYWYRQDPGQGLRLIYYSQIVNDFQKGDIAEGYSVSREKKESFPLTVTSAQKNPTAFYLCASSTPGQLRSTFGSGTRLTVV.

This clonotype occurred a few times. Relative to the germline gene, one junction end is altered; a read error may explain this. The chain recombines TRBV5-5 with TRBJ2-3; D gene uncertain. Germline-derived CDR1 and CDR2 are SGHKS and YYEKEE (reference sequence). This CDR3 contains 15 residues. The CDR3 nucleotides read TGTGCCAGCAGCTTGGACAGACCAAGCACAAATACGCAGTATTTT. It is translated as CASSLDRPSTNTQYF.

This clonotype was picked up many times. The chain uses TRBV10-3 and TRBJ2-5; 9 bases match TRBD1. CDR1 ENHRY and CDR2 SYGVKD come from the germline V gene. Trimming cost V 11 bases and J 5 bases; bases outside gene matches: 6. The CDR3 has 12 residues. The CDR3 protein is CAAGQGSETQYF. CDR3 DNA sequence: TGTGCCGCCGGACAGGGGAGCGAGACCCAGTACTTC.

The chain has TRBV19 and TRBJ2-2, with D maybe TRBD1 (5 bases). Trimming left V 7 bases short and J 1 base short, with 10 bases between. The CDR3 runs to 14 residues. Germline CDR1 LNHDA, CDR2 SQIVND (reference sequence). The CDR3 sequence: CASNDGQNTGELFF. CDR3 DNA: TGTGCCAGTAATGACGGACAGAACACCGGGGAGCTGTTTTTT.

This clonotype was counted ten times or more. The chain recombines TRBV20-1 with TRBJ2-1; TRBD2 agrees at 9 bases. Germline lookup yields CDR1 DFQATT and CDR2 SNEGSKA (reference sequence). The CDR3 spans 16 residues. Losses at the gene ends were 2 bases for V and 5 bases for J; bases not matched to a gene: 10. The CDR3 DNA sequence: TGCAGTGCTAGACCTGTCCTAGCGGGGTACGACAATGAGCAGTTCTTC. Translation: CSARPVLAGYDNEQFF.

The rearrangement links TRBV12-3 or TRBV12-4 to TRBJ1-3, with no clear D. The CDR3 loop spans 12 amino acids. Trimming left V 3 bases short and J 7 bases short, with 7 bases between. CDR3 coding DNA: TGTGCCAGCAGTTTCCGGGAGAACACCATATATTTT. This translates into CASSFRENTIYF.

This clonotype was detected ten times or more. V usage is TRBV20-1 and J usage is TRBJ1-2, with 7 bases fitting TRBD1. Germline V gene sequence: CDR1 DFQATT, CDR2 SNEGSKA (reference sequence). V lost 5 bases to trimming and J lost 3 bases; unmatched junction nucleotides: 9. This CDR3 spans 14 amino acids. CDR3 sequence reads: CSAYRGVGDYGYTF. The DNA of the CDR3 is TGCAGTGCTTACAGGGGAGTAGGAGACTATGGCTACACCTTC.